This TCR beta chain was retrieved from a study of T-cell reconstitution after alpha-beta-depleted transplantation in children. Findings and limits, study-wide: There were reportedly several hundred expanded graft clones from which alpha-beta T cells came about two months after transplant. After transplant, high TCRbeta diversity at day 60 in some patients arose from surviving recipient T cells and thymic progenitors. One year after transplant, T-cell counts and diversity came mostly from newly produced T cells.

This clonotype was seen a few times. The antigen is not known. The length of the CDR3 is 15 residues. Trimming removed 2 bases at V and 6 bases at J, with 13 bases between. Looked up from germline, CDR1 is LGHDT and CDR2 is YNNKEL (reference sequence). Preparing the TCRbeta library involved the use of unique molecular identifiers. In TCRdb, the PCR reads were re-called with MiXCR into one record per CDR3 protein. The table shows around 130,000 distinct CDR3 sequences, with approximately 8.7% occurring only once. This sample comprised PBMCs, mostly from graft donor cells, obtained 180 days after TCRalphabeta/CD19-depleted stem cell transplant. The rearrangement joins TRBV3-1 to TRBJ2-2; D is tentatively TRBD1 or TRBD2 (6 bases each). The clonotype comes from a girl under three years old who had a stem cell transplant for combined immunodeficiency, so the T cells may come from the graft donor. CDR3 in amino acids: CASSQIRGRAGELFF. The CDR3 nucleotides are TGTGCCAGCAGCCAAATCCGGGGGCGGGCCGGGGAGCTGTTTTTT.